Listed here are 4 T cell receptor beta chains from one sample, sequenced in a study of shared clonotypes between healthy human individuals. Libraries were prepared by immunoSEQ multiplex PCR; TCRdb keeps only in-frame clonotypes and omits some of them. Here the sample spans 2,500,000 or so clones, around nine tenths being singletons. The material sequenced was naive CD4+ T cells sorted from blood. Subset noted: CD45RA+ positively selected. These receptors came from a young man in good health.

The V and J genes are TRBV10-3 and TRBJ2-1; D possibly corresponds to TRBD2 (6 bases). The V end lost 2 bases, the J end lost 8 bases, and 13 bases lay between the germline ends. The germline V gene encodes CDR1 ENHRY and CDR2 SYGVKD. The CDR3 runs to 14 residues. In DNA form, the CDR3 reads TGTGCCATCAGTGAGGGGACTCGGACGGATGAGCAGTTCTTC. Translating it yields CAISEGTRTDEQFF.

The chain joins TRBV7-3 to TRBJ2-5; a weak D match, TRBD1 (6 bases). The CDR3 consists of 13 residues. Germline CDR1 is SGHTA and CDR2 is FQGTGA. Trimming removed 2 bases at V and 8 bases at J, with 12 bases between. This CDR3 reads CASSLGGLGTQYF. CDR3 DNA sequence: TGTGCCAGCAGCTTAGGGGGCCTTGGAACCCAGTACTTC. The full variable domain, rest sourced from reference TRBV7-3 and TRBJ2-5, is GAGVSQTPSNKVTEKGKYVELRCDPISGHTALYWYRQSLGQGPEFLIYFQGTGAADDSGLPNDRFFAVRPEGSVSTLKIQRTERGDSAVYLCASSLGGLGTQYFGPGTRLLVL.

The rearrangement uses TRBV10-2 and TRBJ2-6; D remains unclear. CDR1 WSHSY and CDR2 SAAADI come from the germline V gene. The ends were cut back, 5 bases at V and 0 bases at J, with 5 bases in the middle. The CDR3 spans 14 residues. CDR3 protein: CASSYDSGANVLTF. CDR3 in DNA: TGCGCCAGCAGTTACGACTCTGGGGCCAACGTCCTGACTTTC.

Of note for this clone: Other DNA sequences within the sample encode an identical CDR3. The gene calls are TRBV7-2 and TRBJ1-3; D remains ambiguous. With 1 base removed from V and 0 bases from J, the gap between germline ends came to 4 bases. The CDR3 spans 14 residues. In germline, CDR1 is SGHTA, CDR2 FQGNSA. The CDR3 spells CASSLDPSGNTIYF. The CDR3 bases are TGTGCCAGCAGCTTAGATCCCTCTGGAAACACCATATATTTT.